These T cell receptor beta chains were read from a single sample in a study of neurological immune-mediated disorders. TCRdb called the 5' RACE reads again in MiXCR, with one record for every CDR3 protein. This sample has some 79,000 distinct CDR3 sequences, with over 12% found just once. The sequencing input was PBMCs. These receptors were taken from a woman aged 45-65 years in good health. CDR3s include the opening cysteine and the closing phenylalanine or tryptophan. The D gene is left open where the match is weak. Only part of the rows carry a size: once, few, many, or a class if the clone is expanded.

V,D,size,J,DNA,CDR3
TRBV5-1,TRBD1,many,TRBJ1-2,TGCGCCAGCAGCAGCCGGGACAGCTCTAACTATGGCTACACCTTC,CASSSRDSSNYGYTF
TRBV5-1,TRBD1,many,TRBJ2-5,TGCGCCAGCAGCCCAGGGGGAAGGGAAGAGACCCAGTACTTC,CASSPGGREETQYF
TRBV20-1,TRBD2,many,TRBJ2-7,TGCAGTGCTAGCGACCCTAGCGGGGGGGCCTACGAGCAGTACTTC,CSASDPSGGAYEQYF
TRBV7-8,.,many,TRBJ2-2,TGTGCCAGCAGCAGCCGTGAGGCCGGGGAGCTGTTTTTT,CASSSREAGELFF
TRBV27,TRBD1,.,TRBJ2-7,TGTGCCAGCAGTTCGGACAGGATTTTCTCCTACGAGCAGTACTTC,CASSSDRIFSYEQYF
TRBV6-2/TRBV6-3,.,many,TRBJ1-5,TGTGCCAGCAAGGATAGCAATCAGCCCCAGCATTTT,CASKDSNQPQHF
TRBV5-1,.,many,TRBJ2-3,TGCGCCAGCAGCTTGTACGACAGAAACACAGATACGCAGTATTTT,CASSLYDRNTDTQYF
TRBV20-1,.,many,TRBJ1-5,TGCAGTGCTAGAGATGGGTGGAGGGAAGGGGGCAATCAGCCCCAGCATTTT,CSARDGWREGGNQPQHF
TRBV29-1,.,many,TRBJ1-1,TGCAGCGTCGAAGAGAGGGGCACTGAAGCTTTCTTT,CSVEERGTEAFF
TRBV20-1,TRBD1,many,TRBJ1-6,TGCAGTGCTAGAGATCAGCAGGGGGGAGGGTATTCACCCCTCCACTTT,CSARDQQGGGYSPLHF